The 30 T cell receptor beta chains reported below all come from one sample, sequenced in a study of blood T cell repertoires in COVID-19. Assay: immunoSEQ multiplex PCR; the TCRdb copy retains only in-frame clones and omits some. The table lists 150,000 to 200,000 clones, 80% to 95% of them singletons. The sequenced material came from peripheral blood. All receptors derive from a woman aged 45-65 years with acute or convalescent COVID-19.

The CDR3 loop is CASSDPREGAANYGYTF. For the CDR3, the DNA is TGTGCCAGCAGTGACCCGCGAGAGGGGGCAGCTAACTATGGCTACACCTTC. This chain links TRBV28 with TRBJ1-2, with 7 bases identical to TRBD1. There are 17 residues in the CDR3. Germline V CDR1 and CDR2: MDHEN, SYDVKM. J was trimmed by 0 bases and V by 5 bases; bases with no gene match: 12.

The rearrangement links TRBV30 to TRBJ1-2; D might be TRBD1 (5 bases). V was pared by 4 bases and J by 4 bases, with 19 bases between. CDR1 and CDR2 from the germline V gene are GTSNPN and SVGIG (reference sequence). The CDR3 has 15 amino acids. Here the CDR3 DNA reads TGTGCCTGGACTCCGGGGGAGGGAAGGGGCTATGGCTACACCTTC. It encodes CAWTPGEGRGYGYTF.

This chain links TRBV19 with TRBJ2-2; D unresolved. This CDR3 contains 13 residues. The V end lost 7 bases, the J end lost 3 bases, and 9 bases lay between the germline ends. Germline CDR1 reads LNHDA; CDR2 reads SQIVND (reference sequence). The DNA for the CDR3 is TGTGCCAGTACCCCCACTTACACCGGGGAGCTGTTTTTT. This gives the protein CASTPTYTGELFF.

The chain uses TRBV7-2 and TRBJ1-1; 7 bases map to TRBD1. Unmatched junction bases numbered 3, after V lost 5 bases and J lost 6 bases. The CDR3 runs 12 residues. The V gene's germline CDR1 is SGHTA and CDR2 FQGNSA. The chain's CDR3 is CASSPGTAEAFF. The CDR3 DNA reads TGTGCCAGCAGCCCTGGGACAGCTGAAGCTTTCTTT.

The J gene is TRBJ2-5, the V gene TRBV29-1; D possibly corresponds to TRBD2 (5 bases). The CDR3 loop spans 13 amino acids. The V gene lost 0 bases and the J gene lost 1 base, with 6 bases spanning the gap. Germline CDR1 and CDR2: SQVTM and ANQGSEA. CDR3 protein: CSVEEGSQETQYF. The DNA for the CDR3 is TGCAGCGTTGAAGAGGGGAGCCAAGAGACCCAGTACTTC.

The genes are TRBV5-1 and TRBJ1-6; D uncertain. Germline values: CDR1 SGHRS, CDR2 YFSETQ. Trimming took 0 bases from V and 6 from J, leaving 10 bases between them. The CDR3 has 15 residues. Here the CDR3 DNA reads TGCGCCAGCAGCTTGGCCGTAGATTTTAATTCACCCCTCCACTTT. Its translation is CASSLAVDFNSPLHF.

This clone appeared once. V is TRBV11-2 and J is TRBJ2-1; D is perhaps TRBD2 (6 bases). CDR1 and CDR2 (germline): SGHAT, FQNNGV. There are 18 residues in the CDR3. V gave up 6 bases and J gave up 1 base, with 22 bases separating them. The CDR3 region is CASRELKRGYRSYNEQFF. The DNA of the CDR3 is TGTGCCAGCAGGGAGCTTAAACGGGGGTACCGATCCTACAATGAGCAGTTCTTC.

The gene calls are TRBV5-1 and TRBJ2-2, with 7 bases that match TRBD1. The CDR3 covers 16 residues. The V and J ends lost 0 bases and 5 bases, in that order; junction bases with no gene match: 7. In germline, CDR1 is SGHRS, CDR2 YFSETQ. As DNA, the CDR3 is TGCGCCAGCAGCTTGGCCGTGAACAGGGGTACCGGGGAGCTGTTTTTT. This codes for CASSLAVNRGTGELFF.

The gene calls are TRBV5-1 and TRBJ1-1; D is possibly TRBD1 (6 bases). Germline V gives CDR1 SGHRS, CDR2 YFSETQ. V was pared by 0 bases and J by 4 bases, with 10 bases between. This CDR3 region has 14 residues. Here the CDR3 DNA reads TGCGCCAGCAGCTTGGGGGCAGGGGCCACTGAAGCTTTCTTT. Translation: CASSLGAGATEAFF.

The chain couples TRBV7-3 to TRBJ2-1, with no clear D. CDR3 length: 13 amino acids. CDR1 and CDR2 from the germline V gene are SGHTA and FQGTGA. The ends were cut back, 5 bases at V and 10 bases at J, with 15 bases in the middle. In nucleotides, the CDR3 is TGTGCCAGCAGCCCCCAAGAGGTTGGGGAGCAGTTCTTC. Encoded protein: CASSPQEVGEQFF. Full variable domain (missing parts from reference TRBV7-3 and TRBJ2-1): GAGVSQTPSNKVTEKGKYVELRCDPISGHTALYWYRQSLGQGPEFLIYFQGTGAADDSGLPNDRFFAVRPEGSVSTLKIQRTERGDSAVYLCASSPQEVGEQFFGPGTRLTVL.

This clone appeared a single time. V and J are TRBV6-2 or TRBV6-3 and TRBJ2-7; no definite D call. CDR3 length equals 15 residues. The germline gives CDR1 MNHEY, CDR2 SVGEGT. Trimming shortened V by 4 bases and J by 2 bases, and 15 bases separated the two germline ends. The CDR3 spells CASSCLQCPTYEQYF. For the CDR3, the DNA is TGTGCCAGCAGTTGTTTACAGTGTCCTACCTACGAGCAGTACTTC.

The chain uses TRBV12-3 or TRBV12-4 and TRBJ1-1; D gene ambiguous. Trimming removed 1 base at V and 5 bases at J, with 8 bases between. The CDR3 has 13 amino acids. The CDR3 sequence: CASSLGSRTEAFF. Here the CDR3 DNA reads TGTGCCAGCAGTTTAGGGTCGAGGACTGAAGCTTTCTTT.

V is TRBV6-5 and J is TRBJ2-3; D is possibly TRBD1 (5 bases). The CDR3 length is 15 residues. From germline, CDR1 is MNHEY and CDR2 SVGAGI. Trimming left V 5 bases short and J 2 bases short, with 14 bases between. CDR3 in DNA: TGTGCCAGCAGTAGCTCCAGGGTTTTCACAGATACGCAGTATTTT. This codes for CASSSSRVFTDTQYF.

This sequence joins TRBV6-5 and TRBJ1-2, with unresolved D. V was clipped by 8 bases and J by 6 bases, with 13 bases between them. Per the germline V gene, CDR1 is MNHEY and CDR2 is SVGAGI. The CDR3 totals 12 residues. The CDR3 DNA follows: TGTGCCAGCCTTTTGCAGATGGATGGCTACACCTTC. It translates to CASLLQMDGYTF.

The chain employs TRBV12-2 and TRBJ1-1; TRBD1, the D gene given by the table, was not confirmed from the DNA. TRBV12-2 is noted as a pseudogene. The CDR3 is 18 residues long. This chain's CDR3 is CASRLGKDRGQVDTEAFF. The CDR3 DNA follows: TGTGCAAGTCGCTTAGGGAAGGACAGGGGGCAAGTGGACACTGAAGCTTTCTTT.

The chain is built from TRBV28 and TRBJ1-2; the match to TRBD1 covers 10 bases. Germline CDR1 MDHEN, CDR2 SYDVKM. The CDR3 runs 13 residues. Trimming took 6 bases from V and 8 from J; bases not matched to a gene: 6. The CDR3, as DNA: TGTGCCAGCAGGACGGGACAGGGGAGCGGCTACACCTTC. Translating gives CASRTGQGSGYTF.

V gene TRBV27 combines with J gene TRBJ2-3, with D maybe TRBD2 (5 bases). Germline CDR1 and CDR2: MNHEY and SMNVEV (reference sequence). The CDR3 contains 16 residues. V lost 5 bases to trimming and J lost 0 bases, with 15 bases between them. The chain's CDR3 is CASSPNGGSSTDTQYF. The CDR3 coding sequence is TGTGCCAGCAGTCCTAATGGCGGGTCTAGCACAGATACGCAGTATTTT.

The chain joins TRBV27 to TRBJ2-3; 7 bases align to TRBD2. The CDR3 length is 16 residues. Germline assignment: CDR1 MNHEY and CDR2 SMNVEV (reference sequence). The V segment lost 10 bases and the J segment 7 bases; nucleotides outside the gene matches: 20. As DNA, the CDR3 is TGTGCCACCTGGTCCCCACTAGCGCCAAAGGGAAATACGCAGTATTTT. It yields the protein CATWSPLAPKGNTQYF.

The J gene is TRBJ1-2, the V gene TRBV4-1; the D is unclear. The germline V gene has CDR1 MGHRA and CDR2 YSYEKL. This CDR3 contains 12 residues. Trimming took 1 base from V and 4 from J, leaving 4 bases between them. In nucleotides, the CDR3 is TGCGCCAGCAGCCAAGGGGCCTATGGCTACACCTTC. Its translation: CASSQGAYGYTF.

V usage is TRBV9 and J usage is TRBJ1-4; tentatively, D is TRBD1 (6 bases). Between the trimmed V and J ends, which lost 0 bases and 8 bases, there was a span of 11 bases. The CDR3 loop spans 14 amino acids. From germline, CDR1 is SGDLS and CDR2 YYNGEE. The CDR3 DNA reads TGTGCCAGCAGCGTAGCAGGGGATCGAGAAAAACTGTTTTTT. Amino acid sequence: CASSVAGDREKLFF.

The rearrangement uses TRBV2 and TRBJ1-2, with 8 bases matching TRBD1. Germline loops: CDR1 SNHLY, CDR2 FYNNEI. This CDR3 is built from 14 residues. The V segment lost 3 bases and the J segment 4 bases; nucleotides outside the gene matches: 4. The CDR3 reads CASSDRGHGYGYTF. Written as DNA, the CDR3 is TGTGCCAGCAGTGACAGGGGGCACGGCTATGGCTACACCTTC. Variable domain in full (rest from reference TRBV2 and TRBJ1-2): EPEVTQTPSHQVTQMGQEVILRCVPISNHLYFYWYRQILGQKVEFLVSFYNNEISEKSEIFDDQFSVERPDGSNFTLKIRSTKLEDSAMYFCASSDRGHGYGYTFGSGTRLTVV.

This clone was counted once. This chain connects TRBV30 to TRBJ1-1; D not certain. V was pared by 0 bases and J by 3 bases, with 11 bases between. From germline, CDR1 is GTSNPN and CDR2 SVGIG (reference sequence). The CDR3 sequence is 14 residues long. CDR3 sequence: CAWSVAGWHTEAFF. The CDR3 DNA follows: TGTGCCTGGAGTGTAGCGGGGTGGCACACTGAAGCTTTCTTT.

The chain combines TRBV5-8 with TRBJ2-2; 7 bases are shared with TRBD1. V shed 4 bases and J 1 base; nucleotides not matched to a gene: 10. Germline CDR1 is SGHTS and CDR2 is YDEGEE. CDR3 length: 17 residues. The CDR3 region has the DNA TGTGCCAGCAGCCAAAAACCGGGACAGAAGAACACCGGGGAGCTGTTTTTT. Encoded protein: CASSQKPGQKNTGELFF.

This clone was seen only once. The genes are TRBV9 and TRBJ2-2; D is uncertain. The CDR3 is 17 residues long. Deletions cut 0 bases from V and 0 bases from J, with 12 bases between. The germline CDR1 and CDR2 sequences are SGDLS and YYNGEE. DNA of the CDR3: TGTGCCAGCAGCGTAGGACCCACAGACGCGAACACCGGGGAGCTGTTTTTT. Its protein is CASSVGPTDANTGELFF.

The chain joins TRBV25-1 to TRBJ2-6; D possibly corresponds to TRBD1 (6 bases). Germline CDR1 MGHDK, CDR2 SYGVNS. Trimming removed 2 bases from V and 0 bases from J, with 14 bases in between. This CDR3 contains 18 residues. CDR3 nucleotides: TGTGCCAGCAGTGAAGGGACACTTGTCTTCTCTGGGGCCAACGTCCTGACTTTC. It translates to CASSEGTLVFSGANVLTF.

The CDR3 bases are TGTGCCAGCAGCTCCCAGCCGGGAGGTAGCAATGAGCAGTTCTTC. This encodes CASSSQPGGSNEQFF. V is TRBV7-3 and J is TRBJ2-1; 7 bases agree with TRBD2. V was pared by 4 bases and J by 6 bases, with 9 bases of the junction left unmatched. The CDR3 contains 15 residues. Germline CDR1 SGHTA, CDR2 FQGTGA. The variable domain in full, completed from reference TRBV7-3 and TRBJ2-1, reads GAGVSQTPSNKVTEKGKYVELRCDPISGHTALYWYRQSLGQGPEFLIYFQGTGAADDSGLPNDRFFAVRPEGSVSTLKIQRTERGDSAVYLCASSSQPGGSNEQFFGPGTRLTVL.

CDR3 amino acids: CASRPRQGVGYTF. The CDR3 nucleotides are TGTGCCAGCAGGCCGAGACAGGGCGTTGGCTACACCTTC. J is TRBJ1-2 and V is TRBV12-3 or TRBV12-4; 7 positions match TRBD1. This CDR3 spans 13 amino acids. J gave up 7 bases and V 6 bases, and 8 bases lay outside the gene matches.

The chain uses TRBV2 and TRBJ2-2; tentatively, D is TRBD1 or TRBD2 (6 bases each). The ends were cut back, 10 bases at V and 1 base at J, with 13 bases in the middle. The CDR3 is 14 amino acids. The germline CDR1 and CDR2 sequences are SNHLY and FYNNEI. This CDR3 reads CATRRGQNTGELFF. CDR3 DNA sequence: TGTGCCACCAGGAGGGGACAGAACACCGGGGAGCTGTTTTTT.

J is TRBJ1-6 and V is TRBV27, with a weak D call TRBD1 (5 bases). V was clipped by 1 base and J by 8 bases, with 12 bases between them. The CDR3 runs 15 residues. Germline V gives CDR1 MNHEY, CDR2 SMNVEV (reference sequence). The CDR3 here is CASSLYSRVDSPLHF. Written as DNA, the CDR3 is TGTGCCAGCAGTTTATATTCCAGGGTGGATTCACCCCTCCACTTT.

The rearrangement links TRBV6-6 to TRBJ2-5, with a tentative D call TRBD1 (5 bases). Trimming stripped 0 bases from V and 5 bases from J, with 10 bases between. Germline V CDR1 and CDR2: MNHNY, SVGAGI (reference sequence). The CDR3 has 14 residues. CDR3 amino acids: CASSYSGPGETQYF. The CDR3 DNA reads TGTGCCAGCAGTTACTCGGGCCCAGGGGAGACCCAGTACTTC.